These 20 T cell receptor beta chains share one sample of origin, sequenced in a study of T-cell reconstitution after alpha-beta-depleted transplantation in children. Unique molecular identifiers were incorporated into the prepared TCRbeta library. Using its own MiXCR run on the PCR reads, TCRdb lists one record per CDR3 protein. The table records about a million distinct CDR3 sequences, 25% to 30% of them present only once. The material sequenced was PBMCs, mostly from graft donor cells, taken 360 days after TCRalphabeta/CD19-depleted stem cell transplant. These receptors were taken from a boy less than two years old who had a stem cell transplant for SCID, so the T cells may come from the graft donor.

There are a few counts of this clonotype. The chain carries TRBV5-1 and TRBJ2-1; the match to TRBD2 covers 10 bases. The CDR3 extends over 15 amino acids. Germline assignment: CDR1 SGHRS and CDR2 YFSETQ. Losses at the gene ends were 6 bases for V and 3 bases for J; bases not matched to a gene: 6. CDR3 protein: CASKIGTSDYNEQFF. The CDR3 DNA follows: TGCGCCAGCAAGATCGGGACTAGCGACTACAATGAGCAGTTCTTC. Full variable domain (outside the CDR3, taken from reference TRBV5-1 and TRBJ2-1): KAGVTQTPRYLIKTRGQQVTLSCSPISGHRSVSWYQQTPGQGLQFLFEYFSETQRNKGNFPGRFSGRQFSNSRSEMNVSTLELGDSALYLCASKIGTSDYNEQFFGPGTRLTVL.

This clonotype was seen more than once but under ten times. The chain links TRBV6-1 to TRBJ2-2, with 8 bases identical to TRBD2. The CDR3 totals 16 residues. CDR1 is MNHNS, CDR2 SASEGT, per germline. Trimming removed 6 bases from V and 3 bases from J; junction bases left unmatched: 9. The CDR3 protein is CASSVNGGAYTGELFF. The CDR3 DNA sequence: TGTGCCAGCAGCGTAAACGGGGGGGCCTACACCGGGGAGCTGTTTTTT.

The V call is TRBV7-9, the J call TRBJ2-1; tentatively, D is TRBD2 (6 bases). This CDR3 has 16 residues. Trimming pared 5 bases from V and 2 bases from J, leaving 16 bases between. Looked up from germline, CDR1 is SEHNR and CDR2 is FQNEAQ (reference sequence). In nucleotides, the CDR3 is TGTGCCAGCAGCGCAGCCGGGACTCCAACCTACAATGAGCAGTTCTTC. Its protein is CASSAAGTPTYNEQFF.

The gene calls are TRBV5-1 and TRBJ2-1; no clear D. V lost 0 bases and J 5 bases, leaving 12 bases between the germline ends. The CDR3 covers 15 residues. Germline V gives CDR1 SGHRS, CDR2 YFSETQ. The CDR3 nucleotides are TGCGCCAGCAGCTTGGACGTACTTATCAACAATGAGCAGTTCTTC. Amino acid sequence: CASSLDVLINNEQFF. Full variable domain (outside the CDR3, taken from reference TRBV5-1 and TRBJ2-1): KAGVTQTPRYLIKTRGQQVTLSCSPISGHRSVSWYQQTPGQGLQFLFEYFSETQRNKGNFPGRFSGRQFSNSRSEMNVSTLELGDSALYLCASSLDVLINNEQFFGPGTRLTVL.

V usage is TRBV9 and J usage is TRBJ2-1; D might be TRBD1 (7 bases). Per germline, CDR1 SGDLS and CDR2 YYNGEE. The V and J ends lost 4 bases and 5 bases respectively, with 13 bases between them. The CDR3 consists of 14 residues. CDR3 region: CASSPTGTDNEQFF. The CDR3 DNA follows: TGTGCCAGCAGCCCGACAGGGACTGACAATGAGCAGTTCTTC.

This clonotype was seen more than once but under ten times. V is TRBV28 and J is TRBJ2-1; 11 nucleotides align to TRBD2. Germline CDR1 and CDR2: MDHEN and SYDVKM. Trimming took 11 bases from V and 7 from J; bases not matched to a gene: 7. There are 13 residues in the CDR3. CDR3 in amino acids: CAGGLAGGNEQFF. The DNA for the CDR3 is TGTGCCGGTGGACTAGCGGGCGGAAATGAGCAGTTCTTC.

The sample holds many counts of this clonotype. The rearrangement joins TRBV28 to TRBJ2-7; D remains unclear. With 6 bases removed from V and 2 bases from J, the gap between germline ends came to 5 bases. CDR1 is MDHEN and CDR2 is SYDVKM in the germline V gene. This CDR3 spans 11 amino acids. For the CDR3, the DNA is TGTGCCAGCAGGGGAACCTACGAGCAGTACTTC. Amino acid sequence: CASRGTYEQYF.

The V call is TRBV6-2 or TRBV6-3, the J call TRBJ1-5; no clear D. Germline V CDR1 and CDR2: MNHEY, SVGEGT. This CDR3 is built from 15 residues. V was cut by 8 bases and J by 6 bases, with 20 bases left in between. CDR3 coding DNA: TGTGCCAGCCTGCCCCGGCCAGGTGCGATTCAGCCCCAGCATTTT. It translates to CASLPRPGAIQPQHF.

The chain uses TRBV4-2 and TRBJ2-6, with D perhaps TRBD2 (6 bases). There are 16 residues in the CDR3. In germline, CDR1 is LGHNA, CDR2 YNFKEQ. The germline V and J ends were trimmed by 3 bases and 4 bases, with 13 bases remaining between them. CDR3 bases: TGTGCCAGCAGCCAGCACGGGGGATTGGGGGCCAACGTCCTGACTTTC. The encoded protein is CASSQHGGLGANVLTF.

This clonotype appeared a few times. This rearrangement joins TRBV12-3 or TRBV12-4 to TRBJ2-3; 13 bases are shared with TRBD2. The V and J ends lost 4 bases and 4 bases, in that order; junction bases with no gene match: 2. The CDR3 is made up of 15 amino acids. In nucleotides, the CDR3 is TGTGCCAGCAGTTCAACTAGCGGGGGGGCAGATACGCAGTATTTT. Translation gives CASSSTSGGADTQYF.

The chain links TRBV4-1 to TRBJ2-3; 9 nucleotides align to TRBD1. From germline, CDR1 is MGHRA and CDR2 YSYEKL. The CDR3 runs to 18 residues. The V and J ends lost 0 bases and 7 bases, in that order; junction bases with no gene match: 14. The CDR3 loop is CASSQEPGQGISYNTQYF. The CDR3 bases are TGCGCCAGCAGCCAAGAGCCCGGACAGGGGATTAGTTACAATACGCAGTATTTT.

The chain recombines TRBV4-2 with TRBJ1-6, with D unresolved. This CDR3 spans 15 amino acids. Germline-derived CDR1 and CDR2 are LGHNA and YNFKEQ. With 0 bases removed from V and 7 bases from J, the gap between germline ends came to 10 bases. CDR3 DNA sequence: TGTGCCAGCAGCCAAGATTGGCAGGCGAATTCACCCCTCCACTTT. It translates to CASSQDWQANSPLHF.

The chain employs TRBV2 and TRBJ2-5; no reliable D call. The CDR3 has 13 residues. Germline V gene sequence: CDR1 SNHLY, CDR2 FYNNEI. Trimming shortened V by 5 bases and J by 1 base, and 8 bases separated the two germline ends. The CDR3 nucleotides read TGTGCCAGCAGTAACAGCCTCCAAGAGACCCAGTACTTC. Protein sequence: CASSNSLQETQYF. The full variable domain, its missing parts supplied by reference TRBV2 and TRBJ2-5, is EPEVTQTPSHQVTQMGQEVILRCVPISNHLYFYWYRQILGQKVEFLVSFYNNEISEKSEIFDDQFSVERPDGSNFTLKIRSTKLEDSAMYFCASSNSLQETQYFGPGTRLLVL.

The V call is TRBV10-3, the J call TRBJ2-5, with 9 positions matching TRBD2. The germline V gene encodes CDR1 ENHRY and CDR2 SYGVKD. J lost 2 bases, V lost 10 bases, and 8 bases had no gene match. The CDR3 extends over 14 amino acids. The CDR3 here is CATANAGGQETQYF. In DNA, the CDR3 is TGTGCCACCGCGAACGCGGGGGGGCAAGAGACCCAGTACTTC.

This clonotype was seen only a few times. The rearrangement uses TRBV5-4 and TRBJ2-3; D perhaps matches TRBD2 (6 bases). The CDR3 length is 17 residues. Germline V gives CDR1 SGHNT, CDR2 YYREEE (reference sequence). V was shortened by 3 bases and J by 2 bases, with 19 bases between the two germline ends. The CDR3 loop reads CASSSPTSSLSTDTQYF. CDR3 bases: TGTGCCAGCAGCTCACCGACTAGTTCCCTATCCACAGATACGCAGTATTTT.

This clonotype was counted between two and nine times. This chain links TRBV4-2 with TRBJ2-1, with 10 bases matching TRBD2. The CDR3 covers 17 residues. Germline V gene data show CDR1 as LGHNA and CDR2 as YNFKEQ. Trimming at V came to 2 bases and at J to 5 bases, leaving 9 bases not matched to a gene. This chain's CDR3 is CASSQRVSGGADNEQFF. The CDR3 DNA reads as TGTGCCAGCAGCCAACGGGTGAGCGGGGGGGCCGACAATGAGCAGTTCTTC.

In nucleotides, the CDR3 is TGTGCCAGCAGCGGGGCGGTTCCCTACAATGAGCAGTTCTTC. It yields the protein CASSGAVPYNEQFF. This chain uses TRBV11-2 with TRBJ2-1; TRBD1 might be the D (5 bases). Per germline, CDR1 SGHAT and CDR2 FQNNGV. Trimming removed 5 bases from V and 2 bases from J, with 10 bases in between. The CDR3 has 14 residues.

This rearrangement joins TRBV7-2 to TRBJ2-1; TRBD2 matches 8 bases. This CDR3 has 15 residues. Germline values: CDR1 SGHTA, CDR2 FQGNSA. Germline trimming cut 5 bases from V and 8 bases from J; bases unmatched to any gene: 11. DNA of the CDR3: TGTGCCAGCAGCCGCCCCCGCGGGGGGACGGATGAGCAGTTCTTC. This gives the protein CASSRPRGGTDEQFF.

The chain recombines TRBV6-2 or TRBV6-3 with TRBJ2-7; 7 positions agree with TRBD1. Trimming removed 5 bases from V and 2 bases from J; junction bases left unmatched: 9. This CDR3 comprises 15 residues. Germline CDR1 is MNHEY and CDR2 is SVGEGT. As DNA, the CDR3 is TGTGCCAGCAGTCTCGGGACAGCTGGAACCTACGAGCAGTACTTC. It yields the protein CASSLGTAGTYEQYF.

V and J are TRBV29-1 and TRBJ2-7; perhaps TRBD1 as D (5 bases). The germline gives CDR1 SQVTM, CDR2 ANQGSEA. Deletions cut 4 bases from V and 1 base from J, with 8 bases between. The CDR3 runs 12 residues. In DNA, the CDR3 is TGCAGCGTTGGAGCAGGGTCCTACGAGCAGTACTTC. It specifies CSVGAGSYEQYF.